These 9 T cell receptor beta chains share one sample of origin, sequenced in a study of post-analysis software for immune sequencing data. Points from the study as a whole: Roughly five TRBV segments, including TRBV5-6, TRBV5-1 and TRBV20-1, were more frequent in patients than controls.

Prepared libraries of TCR beta cDNA carried unique molecular identifiers. TCRdb reprocessed the PCR reads with MiXCR, giving one entry per CDR3 protein. The table has about 820,000 distinct CDR3 sequences, around 50% seen once. For these receptors, no antigen is known. The sequencing input was blood. The receptors were sampled from a girl aged 5 to 17 with multiple sclerosis.

J is TRBJ1-1 and V is TRBV29-1; no clear D gene. Germline assignment: CDR1 SQVTM and CDR2 ANQGSEA. CDR3 length equals 11 residues. V dropped 6 bases and J dropped 0 bases, with 5 bases sitting between them. The CDR3 reads CSVHLNTEAFF. The CDR3, as DNA: TGCAGCGTACACTTGAACACTGAAGCTTTCTTT.

This clonotype has more than one count but fewer than ten. The chain couples TRBV5-1 to TRBJ2-1, with D perhaps TRBD2 (5 bases). Germline V gene sequence: CDR1 SGHRS, CDR2 YFSETQ. This CDR3 is 15 amino acids long. Trimming left V 5 bases short and J 5 bases short, with 17 bases between. CDR3 protein: CASSERPSGNNEQFF. CDR3 nucleotides: TGCGCCAGCAGTGAACGGCCGAGCGGAAACAATGAGCAGTTCTTC.

The chain combines TRBV5-1 with TRBJ2-5; TRBD2 agrees at 11 bases. Germline V gene data show CDR1 as SGHRS and CDR2 as YFSETQ. The trim removed 3 bases at V and 5 bases at J, leaving 15 bases unmatched. CDR3 length: 18 amino acids. The DNA for the CDR3 is TGCGCCAGCAGCTCAGGACTAGCGGGCACCCGAAGGACGGAGACCCAGTACTTC. It translates to CASSSGLAGTRRTETQYF.

Written as DNA, the CDR3 is TGCGCCAGCAGCTTGAAAGGGACTAGCCGCAATGAGCAGTTCTTC. This gives the protein CASSLKGTSRNEQFF. The chain joins TRBV5-1 to TRBJ2-1; TRBD2 matches at 9 bases. This CDR3 contains 15 residues. J lost 6 bases, V lost 1 base, and 5 bases had no gene match. Germline V gene lookup returns CDR1 SGHRS and CDR2 YFSETQ. The full variable domain, completed using reference TRBV5-1 and TRBJ2-1, is KAGVTQTPRYLIKTRGQQVTLSCSPISGHRSVSWYQQTPGQGLQFLFEYFSETQRNKGNFPGRFSGRQFSNSRSEMNVSTLELGDSALYLCASSLKGTSRNEQFFGPGTRLTVL.

This chain connects TRBV14 to TRBJ2-2, with 9 bases identical to TRBD2. The CDR3 has 16 residues. Germline V gene data show CDR1 as SGHDN and CDR2 as FVKESK. J was trimmed by 7 bases and V by 5 bases; bases with no gene match: 11. The CDR3 nucleotides are TGTGCCAGCAGCACCATAGCGGGAGATCTAAGCGGGGAGCTGTTTTTT. The encoded protein is CASSTIAGDLSGELFF. The whole variable domain, filled in from reference TRBV14 and TRBJ2-2, reads EAGVTQFPSHSVIEKGQTVTLRCDPISGHDNLYWYRRVMGKEIKFLLHFVKESKQDESGMPNNRFLAERTGGTYSTLKVQPAELEDSGVYFCASSTIAGDLSGELFFGEGSRLTVL.

As for this clonotype: One junction end disagrees with the germline gene, perhaps due to a read error. The rearrangement joins TRBV29-1 to TRBJ2-7; D ambiguous. CDR3 length: 15 amino acids. The germline gives CDR1 SQVTM, CDR2 ANQGSEA. Written as DNA, the CDR3 is TGCGGCGTTGAGACGGTAGAGACAAGCTCCTACGAGCAGTACTTC. Translated, it gives CGVETVETSSYEQYF.

V usage is TRBV6-5 and J usage is TRBJ1-4, with a weak D call TRBD1 (6 bases). Germline V gene data show CDR1 as MNHEY and CDR2 as SVGAGI. The CDR3 contains 15 residues. Trimming shortened V by 2 bases and J by 6 bases, and 13 bases separated the two germline ends. The CDR3, as DNA: TGTGCCAGCAGTTACGGGGGGCGAGGTGATGAAAAACTGTTTTTT. Its protein is CASSYGGRGDEKLFF.

The chain combines TRBV6-1 with TRBJ2-4; the match to TRBD2 covers 7 bases. Gene TRBJ2-5 matches the end of the DNA better, so the J call may be wrong. CDR1 and CDR2 from the germline V gene are MNHNS and SASEGT. The CDR3 contains 16 residues. The CDR3 is CASSGPLWTRWETQYF. The CDR3 nucleotides read TGTGCCAGCAGTGGCCCTCTCTGGACTAGATGGGAGACCCAGTACTTC.

There are a few counts of this clonotype. The rearrangement uses TRBV5-1 and TRBJ1-2, with D unresolved. With 4 bases removed from V and 7 bases from J, the gap between germline ends came to 20 bases. Germline V gives CDR1 SGHRS, CDR2 YFSETQ. This CDR3 region has 15 residues. This CDR3 is CASSLQPTPISGYTF. The CDR3 coding sequence is TGCGCCAGCAGCCTACAACCCACACCTATTAGTGGCTACACCTTC.